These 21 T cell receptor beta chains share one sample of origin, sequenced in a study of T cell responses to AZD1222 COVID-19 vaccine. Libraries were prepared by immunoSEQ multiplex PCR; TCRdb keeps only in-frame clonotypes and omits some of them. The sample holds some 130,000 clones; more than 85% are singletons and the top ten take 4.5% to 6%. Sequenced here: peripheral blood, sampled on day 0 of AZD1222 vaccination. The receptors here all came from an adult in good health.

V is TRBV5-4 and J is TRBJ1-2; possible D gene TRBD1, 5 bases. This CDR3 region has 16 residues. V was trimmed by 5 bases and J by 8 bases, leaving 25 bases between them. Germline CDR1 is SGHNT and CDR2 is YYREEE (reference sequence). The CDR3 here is CASSLGGGTFTNGYTF. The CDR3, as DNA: TGTGCCAGCAGTCTTGGTGGGGGAACCTTCACCAACGGCTACACCTTC.

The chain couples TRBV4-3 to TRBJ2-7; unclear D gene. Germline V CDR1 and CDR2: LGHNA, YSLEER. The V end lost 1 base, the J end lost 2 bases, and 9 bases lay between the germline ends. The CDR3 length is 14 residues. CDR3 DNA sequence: TGCGCCAGCAGCCAAGGTAGGGTCGCCTACGAGCAGTACTTC. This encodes CASSQGRVAYEQYF.

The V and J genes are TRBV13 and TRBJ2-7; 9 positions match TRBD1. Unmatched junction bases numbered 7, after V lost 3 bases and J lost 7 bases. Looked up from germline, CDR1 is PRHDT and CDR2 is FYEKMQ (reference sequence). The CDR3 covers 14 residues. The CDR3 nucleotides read TGTGCCAGCAGCTTGGGACAGGGTATGGGAGAGCAGTACTTC. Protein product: CASSLGQGMGEQYF. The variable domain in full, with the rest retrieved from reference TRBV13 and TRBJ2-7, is AAGVIQSPRHLIKEKRETATLKCYPIPRHDTVYWYQQGPGQDPQFLISFYEKMQSDKGSIPDRFSAQQFSDYHSELNMSSLELGDSALYFCASSLGQGMGEQYFGPGTRLTVT.

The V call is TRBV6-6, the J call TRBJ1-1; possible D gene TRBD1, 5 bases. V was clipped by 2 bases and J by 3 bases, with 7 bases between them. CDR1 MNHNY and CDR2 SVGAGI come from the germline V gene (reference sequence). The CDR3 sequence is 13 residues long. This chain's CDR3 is CASSYLGDTEAFF. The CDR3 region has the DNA TGTGCCAGCAGTTACCTAGGGGACACTGAAGCTTTCTTT.

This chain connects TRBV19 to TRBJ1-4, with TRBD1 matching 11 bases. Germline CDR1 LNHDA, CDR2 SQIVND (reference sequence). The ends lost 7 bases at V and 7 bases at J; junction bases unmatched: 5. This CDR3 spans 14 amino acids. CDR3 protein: CASTSDRGPEKLFF. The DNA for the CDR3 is TGTGCCAGTACCTCGGACAGGGGGCCTGAAAAACTGTTTTTT.

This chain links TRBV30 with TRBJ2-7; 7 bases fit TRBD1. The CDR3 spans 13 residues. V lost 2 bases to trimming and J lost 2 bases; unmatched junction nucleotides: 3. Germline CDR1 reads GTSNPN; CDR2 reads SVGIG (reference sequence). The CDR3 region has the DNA TGTGCCTGGAGTCCCGGGACAGCCTACGAGCAGTACTTC. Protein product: CAWSPGTAYEQYF.

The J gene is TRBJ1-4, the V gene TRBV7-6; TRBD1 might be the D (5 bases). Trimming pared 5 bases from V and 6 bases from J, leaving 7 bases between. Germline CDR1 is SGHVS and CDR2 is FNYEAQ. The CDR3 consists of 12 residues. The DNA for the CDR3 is TGTGCCAGCAGCCAGGGCTATGAAAAACTGTTTTTT. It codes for CASSQGYEKLFF.

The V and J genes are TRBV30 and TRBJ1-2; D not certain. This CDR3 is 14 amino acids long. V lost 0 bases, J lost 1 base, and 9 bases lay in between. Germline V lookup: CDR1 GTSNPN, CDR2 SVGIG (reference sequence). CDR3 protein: CAWSVRLDNYGYTF. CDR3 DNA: TGTGCCTGGAGTGTACGCCTTGATAACTATGGCTACACCTTC. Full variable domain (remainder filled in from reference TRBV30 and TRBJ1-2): SQTIHQWPATLVQPVGSPLSLECTVEGTSNPNLYWYRQAAGRGLQLLFYSVGIGQISSEVPQNLSASRPQDRQFILSSKKLLLSDSGFYLCAWSVRLDNYGYTFGSGTRLTVV.

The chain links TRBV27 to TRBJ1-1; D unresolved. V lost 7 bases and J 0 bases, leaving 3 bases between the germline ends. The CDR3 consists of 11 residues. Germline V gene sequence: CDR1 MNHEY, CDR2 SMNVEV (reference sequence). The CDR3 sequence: CASKVNTEAFF. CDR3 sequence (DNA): TGTGCCAGCAAGGTGAACACTGAAGCTTTCTTT.

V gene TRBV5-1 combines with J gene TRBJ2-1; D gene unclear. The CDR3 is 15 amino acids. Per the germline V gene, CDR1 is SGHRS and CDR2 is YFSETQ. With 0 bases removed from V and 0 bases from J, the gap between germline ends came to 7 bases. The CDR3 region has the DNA TGCGCCAGCAGCTTGGGGGAACCCTCCTACAATGAGCAGTTCTTC. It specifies CASSLGEPSYNEQFF.

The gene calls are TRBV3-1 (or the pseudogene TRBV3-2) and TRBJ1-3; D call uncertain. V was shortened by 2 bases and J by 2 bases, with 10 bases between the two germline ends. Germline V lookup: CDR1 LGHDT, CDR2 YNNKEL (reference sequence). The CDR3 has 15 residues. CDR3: CASSQWSAPGNTIYF. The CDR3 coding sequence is TGTGCCAGCAGCCAATGGAGTGCTCCTGGAAACACCATATATTTT.

CDR3 region: CASSESTGGNQPQHF. For the CDR3, the DNA is TGCGCCAGCAGTGAGTCGACAGGGGGTAATCAGCCCCAGCATTTT. The rearrangement joins TRBV10-2 to TRBJ1-5; 9 bases are a match to TRBD1. Germline-derived CDR1 and CDR2 are WSHSY and SAAADI. This CDR3 region has 15 residues. Trimming removed 0 bases from V and 4 bases from J; junction bases left unmatched: 1.

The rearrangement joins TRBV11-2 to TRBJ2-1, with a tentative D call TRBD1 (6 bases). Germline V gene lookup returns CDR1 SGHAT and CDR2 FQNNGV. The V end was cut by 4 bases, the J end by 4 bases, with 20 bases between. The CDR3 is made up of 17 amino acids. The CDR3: CASSSIAPTGFYNEQFF. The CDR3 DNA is TGTGCCAGCAGCTCAATCGCACCTACAGGGTTTTACAATGAGCAGTTCTTC.

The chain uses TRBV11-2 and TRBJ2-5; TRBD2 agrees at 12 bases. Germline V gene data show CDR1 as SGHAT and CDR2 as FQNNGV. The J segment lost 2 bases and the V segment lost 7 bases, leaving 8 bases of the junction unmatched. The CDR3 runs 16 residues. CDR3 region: CASNSLAGGNQETQYF. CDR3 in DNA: TGTGCCAGCAACTCTCTAGCGGGGGGGAATCAAGAGACCCAGTACTTC.

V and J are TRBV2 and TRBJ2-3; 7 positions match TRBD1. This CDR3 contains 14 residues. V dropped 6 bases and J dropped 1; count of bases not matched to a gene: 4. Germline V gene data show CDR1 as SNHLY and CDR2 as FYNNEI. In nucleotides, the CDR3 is TGTGCCAGCAGGCGAACAGGGGGCACAGATACGCAGTATTTT. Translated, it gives CASRRTGGTDTQYF.

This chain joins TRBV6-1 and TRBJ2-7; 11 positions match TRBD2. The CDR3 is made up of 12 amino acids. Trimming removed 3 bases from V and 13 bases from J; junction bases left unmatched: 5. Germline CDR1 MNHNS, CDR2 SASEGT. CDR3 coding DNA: TGTGCCAGCAGTGATTCCGGGACTAGCGGATACTTC. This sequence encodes CASSDSGTSGYF.

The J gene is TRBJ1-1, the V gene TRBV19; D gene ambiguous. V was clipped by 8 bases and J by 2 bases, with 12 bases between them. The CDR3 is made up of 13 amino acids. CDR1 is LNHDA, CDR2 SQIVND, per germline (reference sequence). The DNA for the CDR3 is TGTGCCAGTTACTACGGAGGAAACACTGAAGCTTTCTTT. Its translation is CASYYGGNTEAFF.

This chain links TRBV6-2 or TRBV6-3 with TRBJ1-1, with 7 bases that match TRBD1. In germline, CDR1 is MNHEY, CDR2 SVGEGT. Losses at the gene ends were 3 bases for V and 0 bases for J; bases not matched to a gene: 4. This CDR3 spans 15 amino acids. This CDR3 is CASSYRQGLNTEAFF. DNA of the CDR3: TGTGCCAGCAGTTATCGACAGGGCTTGAACACTGAAGCTTTCTTT.

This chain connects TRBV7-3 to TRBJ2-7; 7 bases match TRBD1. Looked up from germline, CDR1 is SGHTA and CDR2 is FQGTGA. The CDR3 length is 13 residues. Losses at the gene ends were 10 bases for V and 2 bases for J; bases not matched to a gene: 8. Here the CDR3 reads CATQLDRAYEQYF. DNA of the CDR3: TGTGCCACCCAACTCGACAGGGCCTACGAGCAGTACTTC.

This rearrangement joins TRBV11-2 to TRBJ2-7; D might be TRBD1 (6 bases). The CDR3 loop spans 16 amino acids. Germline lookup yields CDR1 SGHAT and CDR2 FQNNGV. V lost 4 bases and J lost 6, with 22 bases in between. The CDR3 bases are TGTGCCAGCAGCTCCCGGGACACACTGTTACGGTTCGAGCAGTACTTC. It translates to CASSSRDTLLRFEQYF.

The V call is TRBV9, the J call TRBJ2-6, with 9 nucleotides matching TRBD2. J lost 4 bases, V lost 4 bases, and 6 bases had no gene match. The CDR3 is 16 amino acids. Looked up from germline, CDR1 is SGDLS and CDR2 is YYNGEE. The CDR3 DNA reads TGTGCCAGCAGCATAAGCGGGGGGATCGGGGCCAACGTCCTGACTTTC. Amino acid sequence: CASSISGGIGANVLTF.